This is a list of T cell receptor beta chains from one sample in a study of cytomegalovirus exposure and HLA in healthy donors. The method was immunoSEQ multiplex PCR; TCRdb's version includes in-frame clones alone and lacks a portion of them. The sample holds roughly 68,000 clones; approximately 97% are singletons and the top ten take more than 2%. The source material was PBMCs. The source is a young man in good health and CMV-seronegative. Both conserved end residues are part of each CDR3. Fields, in order: clone size, J gene, V gene, D gene, CDR3 DNA, CDR3 protein. The D gene is left open where the match is weak. Where a row states a size, it is once, few, many or the class of an expanded clone; other rows omit it.

clone_size: NA; j_call: TRBJ2-3; v_call: TRBV5-4; d_call: NA; cdr3_nt: TGTGCCAGCAGCCGCGGAACTCGATCTAGCACAGATACGCAGTATTTT; cdr3_aa: CASSRGTRSSTDTQYF
clone_size: NA; j_call: TRBJ2-5; v_call: TRBV11-3; d_call: NA; cdr3_nt: TGTGCCAGCAGCGCGGGGTACCAAGAGACCCAGTACTTC; cdr3_aa: CASSAGYQETQYF
clone_size: NA; j_call: TRBJ2-5; v_call: TRBV5-1; d_call: TRBD1; cdr3_nt: TGCGCCAGCAGCACCCAACAGGGGACAGAGACCCAGTACTTC; cdr3_aa: CASSTQQGTETQYF
clone_size: NA; j_call: TRBJ1-1; v_call: TRBV4-1; d_call: NA; cdr3_nt: TGCGCCAGCAGCCAAGATTATTACACTGAAGCTTTCTTT; cdr3_aa: CASSQDYYTEAFF
clone_size: NA; j_call: TRBJ1-3; v_call: TRBV7-9; d_call: NA; cdr3_nt: TGTGCCAGCAGCTTAGCCGACAGGAGCAGGAGAAACACCATATATTTT; cdr3_aa: CASSLADRSRRNTIYF
clone_size: NA; j_call: TRBJ1-1; v_call: TRBV6-5; d_call: TRBD1; cdr3_nt: TGTGCCAGCAGTTATGGACAGGGGGTATCCACTGAAGCTTTCTTT; cdr3_aa: CASSYGQGVSTEAFF
clone_size: once; j_call: TRBJ1-4; v_call: TRBV6-1; d_call: TRBD1; cdr3_nt: TGTGCCAGCAGTCGGACAGGGGGGCGTGAAAAACTGTTTTTT; cdr3_aa: CASSRTGGREKLFF
clone_size: NA; j_call: TRBJ2-3; v_call: TRBV5-6; d_call: NA; cdr3_nt: TGTGCCAGCAGCTCCCGGGACACGAGCACAGATACGCAGTATTTT; cdr3_aa: CASSSRDTSTDTQYF
clone_size: once; j_call: TRBJ1-5; v_call: TRBV19; d_call: NA; cdr3_nt: TGTGCCAGTAGGAAGGTCGGGGAAGGGTACAATCAGCCCCAGCATTTT; cdr3_aa: CASRKVGEGYNQPQHF
clone_size: NA; j_call: TRBJ1-1; v_call: TRBV9; d_call: NA; cdr3_nt: TGTGCCAGCAGGAGGACAGAAAACACTGAAGCTTTCTTT; cdr3_aa: CASRRTENTEAFF
clone_size: NA; j_call: TRBJ2-7; v_call: TRBV6-5; d_call: NA; cdr3_nt: TGTGCCAGCAGTCCCGGGGGGCAGGCACGTTACGAGCAGTACTTC; cdr3_aa: CASSPGGQARYEQYF
clone_size: NA; j_call: TRBJ2-7; v_call: TRBV2; d_call: TRBD1; cdr3_nt: TGTGCCAGGGGACAGGGTCGCTCCTACGAACAGTACTTC; cdr3_aa: CARGQGRSYEQYF
clone_size: NA; j_call: TRBJ2-3; v_call: TRBV5-1; d_call: TRBD2; cdr3_nt: TGCGCCAGCAGCTTGGCGGTAGCGGGAGGGCCGGATACGCAGTATTTT; cdr3_aa: CASSLAVAGGPDTQYF